Listed below are T cell receptor beta chains from one sample, sequenced in a study of OX40 agonist ivuxolimab in advanced cancers. Clones were read by immunoSEQ multiplex PCR, and TCRdb kept only the in-frame ones, dropping some. Of 60,000 to 75,000 clones in the sample, 85% to 90% were seen once. The material was CD4+ or CD8+ T cells sorted from blood, obtained in a trial of the OX40 agonist ivuxolimab. Receptors originate from an adult with an advanced solid tumor such as melanoma, head and neck, liver or kidney cancer. Each CDR3 is given with its conserved first and last residue. A D gene is named only where the DNA matches it firmly. Clone sizes are given selectively: once, few, many, or a class where the clone is expanded.

clone_size	d_call	v_call	j_call	cdr3_length	cdr3_aa	cdr3_nt
.	.	TRBV7-3	TRBJ2-1	13	CASSDPPGDEQFF	TGTGCCAGCAGCGACCCCCCGGGGGATGAGCAGTTCTTC
few	.	TRBV9	TRBJ1-4	14	CASSPDQGTGKLFF	TGTGCCAGCAGCCCGGATCAGGGGACGGGAAAACTGTTTTTT
.	.	TRBV15	TRBJ1-4	15	CATSSGGFGNEKLFF	TGTGCCACCAGCAGTGGTGGTTTCGGCAATGAAAAACTGTTTTTT
.	TRBD1	TRBV15	TRBJ2-7	15	CATSSPGQREWEQYF	TGTGCCACCAGCAGTCCGGGACAGCGAGAGTGGGAGCAGTACTTC
once	TRBD1	TRBV2	TRBJ1-4	15	CASRSGTATNEKLFF	TGTGCCAGCAGGTCGGGGACAGCAACTAATGAAAAACTGTTTTTT
.	TRBD1	TRBV18	TRBJ2-7	14	CASSPTGTDYEQYF	TGTGCCAGCTCACCAACCGGGACAGACTACGAGCAGTACTTC
medium-sized	.	TRBV4-2	TRBJ1-1	14	CASSQGQLNTEAFF	TGTGCCAGCAGCCAAGGACAGTTGAACACTGAAGCTTTCTTT
.	.	TRBV14	TRBJ2-3	13	CASSQDWRGTQYF	TGTGCCAGCAGCCAAGATTGGCGGGGTACGCAGTATTTT
.	.	TRBV7-2	TRBJ2-5	12	CASSLTRETQYF	TGTGCCAGCAGCTTAACTAGGGAGACCCAGTACTTC
.	.	TRBV7-3	TRBJ2-1	16	CASNKGGGSSYNEQFF	TGTGCCAGCAACAAAGGAGGGGGCAGCTCCTACAATGAGCAGTTCTTC
.	.	TRBV5-1	TRBJ2-5	13	CASRELGGETQYF	TGCGCCAGCAGAGAACTAGGTGGGGAGACCCAGTACTTC
.	.	TRBV23-1	TRBJ1-5	15	CASSQSGGGNQPQHF	TGCGCCAGCAGTCAATCGGGGGGTGGCAATCAGCCCCAGCATTTT
.	.	TRBV2	TRBJ2-1	13	CASVRGGYNEQFF	TGTGCCAGCGTCAGGGGAGGGTACAATGAGCAGTTCTTC
once	.	TRBV7-9	TRBJ1-5	13	CASSLVSGQPQHF	TGTGCCAGCAGCTTAGTGAGCGGCCAGCCCCAGCATTTT
.	TRBD1	TRBV2	TRBJ2-5	15	CASSWGQGAGETQYF	TGTGCCAGCAGTTGGGGACAGGGGGCAGGGGAGACCCAGTACTTC
.	.	TRBV7-2	TRBJ1-3	14	CASSNIPEDNTIYF	TGTGCCAGCAGCAATATCCCTGAGGACAACACCATATATTTT
once	.	TRBV4-2	TRBJ1-2	14	CASSQDEASNGYTF	TGTGCCAGCAGCCAAGATGAGGCGTCGAATGGCTACACCTTC
.	.	TRBV2	TRBJ1-5	15	CASSEVGAENQPQHF	TGTGCCAGCAGTGAAGTAGGGGCCGAAAATCAGCCCCAGCATTTT
.	.	TRBV6-5	TRBJ2-2	16	CASSYSRRTNTGELFF	TGTGCCAGCAGTTACTCCAGGAGGACGAACACCGGGGAGCTGTTTTTT
.	TRBD1	TRBV6-5	TRBJ1-6	15	CASSVAGTGGSPLHF	TGTGCCAGCAGTGTCGCCGGGACAGGGGGATCACCCCTCCACTTT
.	.	TRBV5-1	TRBJ2-2	16	CASSLGRTANTGELFF	TGCGCCAGCAGCCTTGGTAGGACAGCGAACACCGGGGAGCTGTTTTTT
few	.	TRBV6-5	TRBJ1-4	14	CATAGPATNEKLFF	TGTGCCACGGCTGGACCTGCAACTAATGAAAAACTGTTTTTT
once	.	TRBV5-4	TRBJ2-5	14	CASSSLGTQETQYF	TGTGCCAGCAGCTCGCTAGGGACACAAGAGACCCAGTACTTC
.	TRBD1	TRBV10-2	TRBJ1-1	13	CASSRGRNTEAFF	TGCGCCAGCAGCAGGGGGAGGAACACTGAAGCTTTCTTT
.	.	TRBV7-2	TRBJ1-2	13	CASSLNSPYGYTF	TGTGCCAGCAGCTTAAACAGCCCCTATGGCTACACCTTC
.	.	TRBV4-2	TRBJ2-2	15	CASSQGDRDTGELFF	TGTGCCAGCAGCCAAGGGGATAGGGACACCGGGGAGCTGTTTTTT
.	.	TRBV28	TRBJ1-3	17	CASSLSVGRSSGNTIYF	TGTGCCAGCAGTTTAAGTGTTGGCCGCTCCTCTGGAAACACCATATATTTT
.	TRBD1	TRBV18	TRBJ1-2	16	CASSPTSRVTGDGYTF	TGTGCCAGCTCACCAACTTCCCGTGTTACAGGGGATGGCTACACCTTC
.	.	TRBV19	TRBJ2-3	15	CASSTTPTATDTQYF	TGTGCCAGTAGTACAACACCGACAGCCACAGATACGCAGTATTTT
.	TRBD1	TRBV4-2	TRBJ1-1	15	CASNQLSTGEKEAFF	TGTGCCAGCAACCAACTTTCCACAGGGGAAAAAGAAGCTTTCTTT
.	.	TRBV6-1	TRBJ2-3	13	CASGAASTDTQYF	TGTGCCAGCGGTGCTGCGTCCACAGATACGCAGTATTTT
.	TRBD1	TRBV19	TRBJ2-7	15	CASNRGGGISYEQYF	TGTGCCAGTAATAGAGGGGGCGGAATCTCCTACGAGCAGTACTTC
.	.	TRBV7-2	TRBJ2-2	14	CASSLKRNTGELFF	TGTGCCAGCAGCTTAAAGAGAAACACCGGGGAGCTGTTTTTT
.	TRBD1	TRBV5-8	TRBJ1-1	12	CASSATGGATFF	TGTGCCAGCAGCGCGACAGGGGGCGCAACTTTCTTT
.	.	TRBV7-9	TRBJ1-1	12	CASSTTGREAFF	TGTGCCAGCAGCACTACAGGGAGAGAAGCTTTCTTT
.	TRBD1	TRBV30	TRBJ1-5	16	CAWGRGQGAFGGPQHF	TGTGCCTGGGGGCGGGGACAGGGAGCCTTCGGGGGGCCCCAGCATTTT
once	.	TRBV18	TRBJ1-1	14	CASSPGTANTEAFF	TGTGCCAGCTCACCCGGGACGGCGAACACTGAAGCTTTCTTT
once	TRBD1	TRBV5-1	TRBJ2-3	15	CASSLLGGNTDTQYF	TGCGCCAGCAGCTTACTAGGGGGCAACACAGATACGCAGTATTTT
once	TRBD1	TRBV9	TRBJ2-2	14	CASSVVTGAGELFF	TGTGCCAGCAGCGTAGTAACAGGGGCCGGGGAGCTGTTTTTT
.	TRBD1	TRBV19	TRBJ1-5	14	CASSLDRMYQPQHF	TGTGCCAGTAGTTTGGACAGGATGTATCAGCCCCAGCATTTT
.	.	TRBV5-4	TRBJ1-2	13	CASSQEMAYGYTF	TGTGCCAGCAGCCAAGAAATGGCCTATGGCTACACCTTC
.	.	TRBV7-2	TRBJ2-7	17	CASSQREGLAASYEQYF	TGTGCCAGCAGCCAACGCGAGGGGCTAGCCGCCTCCTACGAGCAGTACTTC
few	TRBD1	TRBV9	TRBJ1-1	17	CASSGTGQGARNTEAFF	TGTGCCAGCAGCGGGACGGGACAGGGGGCGCGGAACACTGAAGCTTTCTTT
.	.	TRBV21-1	TRBJ2-7	17	CASSKGECQGCSYEQYF	TGTGCCAGCAGCAAAGGGGAATGTCAGGGGTGTTCCTACGAGCAGTACTTC
.	TRBD1	TRBV25-1	TRBJ1-6	15	CASSDRTGRVSPLHF	TGTGCCAGCAGTGATCGGACAGGGAGGGTTTCACCCCTCCACTTT
.	.	TRBV7-9	TRBJ2-2	14	CASSLNSDTGELFF	TGTGCCAGCAGCTTAAACAGTGACACCGGGGAGCTGTTTTTT
.	.	TRBV5-1	TRBJ1-5	16	CASSLGGSPWEQPQHF	TGCGCCAGCAGCTTGGGCGGGAGTCCTTGGGAACAGCCCCAGCATTTT
.	.	TRBV30	TRBJ2-7	13	CACLSRQNYEQYF	TGTGCCTGCCTTTCCCGGCAGAACTACGAGCAGTACTTC
.	.	TRBV5-1	TRBJ1-1	14	CASSLGNPNTEAFF	TGCGCCAGCAGCTTGGGTAATCCGAACACTGAAGCTTTCTTT
.	TRBD1	TRBV19	TRBJ1-6	15	CASSIQGATNSPLHF	TGTGCCAGTAGTATTCAGGGGGCGACTAATTCACCCCTCCACTTT
once	.	TRBV19	TRBJ2-3	14	CASSIGRTTDTQYF	TGTGCCAGTAGTATAGGGCGGACAACAGATACGCAGTATTTT